This is a list of T cell receptor beta chains from one sample in a study of shared clonotypes between healthy human individuals. Sequencing used immunoSEQ multiplex PCR; TCRdb keeps in-frame clones, though not all of them. This repertoire shows about 2 million clones, roughly 94% found once; its top ten account for around 1.1%. The specimen sequenced was naive CD8+ T cells sorted from blood. The receptors were sampled from a man aged 18 to 29 in good health. Both conserved end residues are part of each CDR3. Each record gives: CDR3 protein, CDR3 DNA, CDR3 length, J gene, D gene, clone size, V gene. A D gene is named only where the DNA matches it firmly. Only part of the rows carry a size: once, few, many, or a class if the clone is expanded.

CASGHSGRAIDEQFF	TGTGCCAGCGGTCATAGCGGGAGGGCCATCGATGAGCAGTTCTTC	15	TRBJ2-1	TRBD2	-	TRBV11-3
CASSLDRDTQYF	TGTGCCAGCAGCTTAGACCGAGATACGCAGTATTTT	12	TRBJ2-3	-	-	TRBV7-8
CASSPGPSGAYEQYF	TGTGCCAGCAGCCCGGGGCCTAGCGGTGCCTACGAGCAGTACTTC	15	TRBJ2-7	TRBD2	once	TRBV13
CASSEAGTSYEQYF	TGTGCCAGCAGTGAGGCAGGGACTTCCTACGAGCAGTACTTC	14	TRBJ2-7	-	-	TRBV2
CASSDLTGGGYEQYF	TGTGCCAGCAGTGACCTGACAGGGGGCGGGTACGAGCAGTACTTC	15	TRBJ2-7	TRBD1	-	TRBV6-1
CASSFEREFDEQFF	TGTGCCAGCAGTTTCGAGCGGGAGTTCGATGAGCAGTTCTTC	14	TRBJ2-1	TRBD2	-	TRBV27
CASSHELAGVHTDTQYF	TGTGCCAGCAGCCACGAACTAGCGGGAGTACACACAGATACGCAGTATTTT	17	TRBJ2-3	TRBD2	-	TRBV27
CASSVGGAGHETQYF	TGTGCCAGCAGCGTAGGGGGGGCAGGGCACGAGACCCAGTACTTC	15	TRBJ2-5	-	-	TRBV9
CASRTVNNEKLFF	TGTGCCAGTAGGACAGTGAACAACGAAAAACTGTTTTTT	13	TRBJ1-4	-	-	TRBV19
CASSLAGQGWAPEAFF	TGTGCCAGCAGCTTGGCCGGGCAGGGGTGGGCCCCTGAAGCTTTCTTT	16	TRBJ1-1	-	-	TRBV5-4
CASSQGSGPEAFF	TGTGCCAGCAGTCAGGGGTCTGGTCCTGAAGCTTTCTTT	13	TRBJ1-1	-	-	TRBV27
CASSPGLAFEQYF	TGTGCCAGCAGCCCGGGACTAGCTTTCGAGCAGTACTTC	13	TRBJ2-7	TRBD2	-	TRBV28
CASSLTGRLAGLYNEQFF	TGTGCCAGCAGCTTAACGGGTCGACTAGCGGGACTCTACAATGAGCAGTTCTTC	18	TRBJ2-1	TRBD2	once	TRBV7-2
CASSLLAASYEQYF	TGTGCCAGCAGCTTACTGGCGGCCTCCTACGAGCAGTACTTC	14	TRBJ2-7	-	-	TRBV7-8
CASSRGGYEQYF	TGTGCCAGCAGCCGGGGAGGATACGAGCAGTACTTC	12	TRBJ2-7	-	-	TRBV7-9
CASSVGDLSHNEQFF	TGTGCCAGCAGCGTAGGGGACCTCTCCCACAATGAGCAGTTCTTC	15	TRBJ2-1	-	-	TRBV9
CASSGGQGATYEQYF	TGCGCCAGCAGTGGGGGACAGGGTGCAACCTACGAGCAGTACTTC	15	TRBJ2-7	TRBD1	-	TRBV10-1
CASSIPADTQYF	TGTGCCAGCAGCATACCAGCAGATACGCAGTATTTT	12	TRBJ2-3	-	-	TRBV5-4
CASREWGAIDYEQYF	TGTGCCAGCAGAGAGTGGGGGGCGATAGACTACGAGCAGTACTTC	15	TRBJ2-7	-	once	TRBV5-4
CASSLLAPNTGELFF	TGTGCCAGCAGTCTACTAGCGCCCAACACCGGGGAGCTGTTTTTT	15	TRBJ2-2	TRBD2	-	TRBV27
CASSRMEETQYF	TGTGCCAGCAGTAGAATGGAAGAGACCCAGTACTTC	12	TRBJ2-5	-	-	TRBV5-6
CASSLAGTGFTEAFF	TGTGCCAGCAGTCTCGCCGGGACAGGGTTCACTGAAGCTTTCTTT	15	TRBJ1-1	TRBD1	once	TRBV27
CASSTLPFAGNTIYF	TGTGCCAGTAGTACCCTGCCGTTCGCTGGAAACACCATATATTTT	15	TRBJ1-3	-	-	TRBV19
CASSSRDGAGLQYF	TGTGCCAGCAGTTCCCGGGACGGAGCCGGCCTTCAGTACTTC	14	TRBJ2-7	-	once	TRBV6-1
CASRLQGVNDEQYF	TGTGCCAGCAGACTACAGGGGGTTAATGACGAGCAGTACTTC	14	TRBJ2-7	TRBD1	-	TRBV6-5
CASSVISLAKNIQYF	TGTGCCAGCAGCGTAATAAGTCTAGCCAAAAACATTCAGTACTTC	15	TRBJ2-4	-	-	TRBV9
CASSLWAGQYEQYF	TGTGCCAGCAGCTTGTGGGCCGGCCAATACGAGCAGTACTTC	14	TRBJ2-7	-	-	TRBV5-5
CASMSGGGDEPQHF	TGTGCCAGCATGTCAGGGGGCGGGGATGAGCCCCAGCATTTT	14	TRBJ1-5	TRBD1	once	TRBV6-1
CASSLVGKTYEQYF	TGCGCCAGCAGCTTGGTGGGCAAAACCTACGAGCAGTACTTC	14	TRBJ2-7	-	-	TRBV5-1
CASRGQMMNTEAFF	TGTGCCAGTAGGGGCCAAATGATGAACACTGAAGCTTTCTTT	14	TRBJ1-1	-	-	TRBV19